This T cell receptor (beta chain) was sequenced in a study of shared clonotypes between healthy human individuals (TCRdb year 2020). A note on the overall study: The cohort included three men and a couple of women between 18 and 49 years of age. Per donor, leukapheresis produced somewhere between about 0.9 and 9 billion PBMCs. Blood TCR repertoires of five healthy adults were deeply sequenced to estimate repertoire size and the extent of clonotype sharing between individuals. For each donor, CD4 naive and CD4 memory were each run on three plates, CD8 naive on two plates, and CD8 memory on one plate. Libraries were prepared and TCR repertoires were sequenced by different laboratories using diverse techniques, in order to increase sequencing depth and limit assay-specific biases.

As for this clone: Its recognized antigen is unknown. Qualities for individual bases were not recorded, and no much larger clone is one base off. Other DNA sequences in the sample encode the same CDR3.

CD8 naive samples consisted of CD45RO-negative cells that were positively selected for CCR7, yielding a CD45RA+CCR7+ population without TemRA cells. Healthy HIV-negative adults with no recently reported acute infections or vaccinations were included as donors. Every donor was a Caucasian adult residing in Nashville, Tennessee, USA. Blood was collected by leukapheresis, and PBMCs were isolated by Ficoll-Histopaque density gradient centrifugation and then cryopreserved in liquid nitrogen vapor phase. Purity and quantity of every magnetically sorted T cell population were checked by analytical flow cytometry. Genomic DNA was isolated from each sorted fraction and quantified by UV absorbance on a Nanodrop 2000c. Using the deep immunoSEQ assay, TCR CDR3 regions were amplified from genomic DNA by multiplex PCR. For each cell subset, the extracted genomic DNA was distributed evenly across all wells of several immunoSEQ 96-well plates, and each plate served as one replicate. For sorted subsets, approximately 0.2 ug of genomic DNA, equivalent to roughly 33,000 T cell genomes, went into each replicate PCR. The purified libraries were quantified using a Qubit 3.0 fluorometer, sized with a Bioanalyzer 2100, and then quantified again using the KAPA Library Quantification kit. Every immunoSEQ 96-well plate was sequenced on a separate single-read 150-cycle Illumina NextSeq 550 flow cell. In the paper's pipeline: Because the immunoSEQ output held only junctional sequences and lacked quality scores, the filtering could not match the filtering applied to full-length reads. Sequences were annotated with PyIR, a Python wrapper for IgBLAST v1.9, and V/J genes and CDR3 were assigned using IMGT germline references. Reads were filtered out if the reads had weak V/J assignments (E-value above 1e-6), no CDR3, stop codons, out-of-frame junctions, or ambiguous translated residues. V3J clonotypes were defined by identical inferred V gene, J gene, and CDR3 amino acid sequence. To compute the percentage overlap between repertoires, the number of shared unique clonotypes was divided by the size of the smaller repertoire. RTK rarefaction, the Chao1 estimator, and Recon v2.1 estimates of unobserved clonotypes were used to assess repertoire richness. Generation probabilities for all TCRbeta clonotypes obtained by the gDNA method from a handful of donors were computed using OLGA. TCRdb re-hosts the immuneACCESS table, in-frame sequences only. Its copies lack some clones; in the studies checked, an unresolved V gene accounts for under half of them, and the cause for the rest is not known. That table furnishes V, J and clone size, whereas the DNA furnished D and trimming. In all, the sample holds 650,000 to 800,000 clones, and just over 90% of those were seen once. 24% of the sample comes from the top ten.

Points the paper makes about the study in general: Because the study included only a small number of donors, the genetic and exposure-history diversity represented was limited. Pairwise subsampling indicated that sequencing depth was expected to affect the degree of clonotype sharing among donors. Clonotypes shared by all four sorted-subset donors showed higher generation probabilities than non-shared clonotypes. Naive subsets generally had larger estimated clonotype richness than memory subsets did. Across four donors, approximately 4.6% of naive CD4, roughly 3.5% of naive CD8, approximately 2.5% of memory CD4, and approximately 0.4% of memory CD8 clonotypes were shared. Sampling was restricted to blood, and TCR repertoires in tissue are likely to differ from TCR repertoires in blood. Rarefaction of sorted-subset datasets indicated incomplete sequencing despite the large sequencing depth.

The germline V gene (reference sequence) sets CDR1 to MNHEY and CDR2 to SMNVEV. V is trimmed back by 2 bases and J by 2 bases, and the junction contains 3 bases that no gene match accounts for. The CDR3, cysteine through phenylalanine, is 14 amino acids long. The DNA shown is the 42-base CDR3, in frame from base 1. The rearrangement combines TRBV27 with TRBJ2-7; the central 7 bases match TRBD2. Input material: naive CD8+ T cells sorted from blood. Per the publication, the cell subset or site label means: CD45RA+CCR7+. The clonotype comes from a man aged 30 to 45 in good health. This receptor has the CDR3 CASSLLAGAYEQYF. The sequenced DNA is TGTGCCAGCAGTTTACTCGCGGGAGCCTACGAGCAGTACTTC.